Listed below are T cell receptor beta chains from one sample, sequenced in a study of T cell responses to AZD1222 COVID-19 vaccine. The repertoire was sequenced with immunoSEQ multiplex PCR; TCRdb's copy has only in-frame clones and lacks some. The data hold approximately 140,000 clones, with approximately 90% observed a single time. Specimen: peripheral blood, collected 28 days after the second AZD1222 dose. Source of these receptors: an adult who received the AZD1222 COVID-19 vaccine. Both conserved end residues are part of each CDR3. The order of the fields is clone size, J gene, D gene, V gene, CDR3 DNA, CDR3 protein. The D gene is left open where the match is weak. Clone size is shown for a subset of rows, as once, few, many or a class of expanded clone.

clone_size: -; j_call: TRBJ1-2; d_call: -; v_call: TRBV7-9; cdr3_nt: TGTGCCAGCAGCTATGGGGCTGCGGACTATGGCTACACCTTC; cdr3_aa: CASSYGAADYGYTF
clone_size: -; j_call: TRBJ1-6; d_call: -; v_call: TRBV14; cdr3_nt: TGTGCCAGCAGCCAAATTCAGGAAACACCCCTCCACTTT; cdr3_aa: CASSQIQETPLHF
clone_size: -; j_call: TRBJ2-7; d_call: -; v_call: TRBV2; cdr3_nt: TGTGCCAGCACTGTGGACGAACGTCCCTACGAGCAGTACTTC; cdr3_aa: CASTVDERPYEQYF
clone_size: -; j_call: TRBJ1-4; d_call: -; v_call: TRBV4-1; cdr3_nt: TGCGCCAGCAGCCCCAGAGAGATTAATGAAAAACTGTTTTTT; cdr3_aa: CASSPREINEKLFF
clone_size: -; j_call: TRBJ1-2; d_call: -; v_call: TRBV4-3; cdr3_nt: TGCGCCAGCAGCCCCACAAGGGCCGGTGGCTACACCTTC; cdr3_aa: CASSPTRAGGYTF
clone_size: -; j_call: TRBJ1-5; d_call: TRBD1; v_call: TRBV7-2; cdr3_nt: TGTGCCAGCAGCTCGACACAGGGGGGCCAGCCCCAGCATTTT; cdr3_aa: CASSSTQGGQPQHF
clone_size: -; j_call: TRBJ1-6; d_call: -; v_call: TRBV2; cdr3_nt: TGTGCCGGCGGGACAAATAATTCACCCCTCCACTTT; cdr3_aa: CAGGTNNSPLHF
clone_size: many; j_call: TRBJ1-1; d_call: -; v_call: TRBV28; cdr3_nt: TGTGCCAGCAGTTTAAGTTTAACGGCGAACACTGAAGCTTTCTTT; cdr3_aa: CASSLSLTANTEAFF
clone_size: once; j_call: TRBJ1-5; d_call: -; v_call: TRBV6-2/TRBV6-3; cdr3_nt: TGTGCCAGCAGTTACTCGCAGGCGCGAGGCAATCAGCCCCAGCATTTT; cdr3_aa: CASSYSQARGNQPQHF
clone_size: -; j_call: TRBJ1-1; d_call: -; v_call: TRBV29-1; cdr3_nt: TGCAGCGTTGAAGTGGGATCCAGGGTAACTGAAGCTTTCTTT; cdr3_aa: CSVEVGSRVTEAFF
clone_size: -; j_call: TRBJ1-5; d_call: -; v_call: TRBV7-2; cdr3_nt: TGTGCCAGCAGCTCTCAGGGTAATCAGCCCCAGCATTTT; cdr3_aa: CASSSQGNQPQHF
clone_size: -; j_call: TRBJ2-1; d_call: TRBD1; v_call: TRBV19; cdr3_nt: TGTGCCAGTAACAAGGACAGGGGCTCCTACAATGAGCAGTTCTTC; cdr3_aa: CASNKDRGSYNEQFF
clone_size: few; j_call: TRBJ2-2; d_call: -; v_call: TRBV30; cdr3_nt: TGTGCCTGGAGTGTATGGGGCAGAAGTACCGGGGAGCTGTTTTTT; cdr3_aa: CAWSVWGRSTGELFF
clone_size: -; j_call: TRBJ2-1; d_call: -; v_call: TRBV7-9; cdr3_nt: TGTGCCAGCAGCCCCCGTTGGAGGGGGCTTGTTACTTGGCGGGAGCAGTTCTTC; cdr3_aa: CASSPRWRGLVTWREQFF
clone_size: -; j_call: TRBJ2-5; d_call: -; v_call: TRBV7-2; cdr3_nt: TGTGCCAGCCTAAACGGGGGACTCCAAGAGACCCAGTACTTC; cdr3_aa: CASLNGGLQETQYF
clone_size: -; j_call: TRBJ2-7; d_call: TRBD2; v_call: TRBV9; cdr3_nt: TGTGCCAGCAGCCCAGGACTAGCGGGGAGTTCCTACGAGCAGTACTTC; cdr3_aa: CASSPGLAGSSYEQYF
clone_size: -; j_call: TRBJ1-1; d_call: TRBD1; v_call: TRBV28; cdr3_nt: TGTGCCAGTTTTAGGGACAGAAAAGCTTTCTTT; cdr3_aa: CASFRDRKAFF
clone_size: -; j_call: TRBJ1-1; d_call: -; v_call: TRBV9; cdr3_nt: TGTGCCAGCAGCGACCCCACAGGTTCGGACACTGAAGCTTTCTTT; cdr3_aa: CASSDPTGSDTEAFF
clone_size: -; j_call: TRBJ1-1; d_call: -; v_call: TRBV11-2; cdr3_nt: TGTGCCAGCAGCCTAGACAGGAACACTGAAGCTTTCTTT; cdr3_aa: CASSLDRNTEAFF
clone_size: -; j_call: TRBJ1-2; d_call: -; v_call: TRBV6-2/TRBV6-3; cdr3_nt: TGTGCCAGCAGCGACCATCGGCTCGGCCGCTATGGCTACACCTTC; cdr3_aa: CASSDHRLGRYGYTF
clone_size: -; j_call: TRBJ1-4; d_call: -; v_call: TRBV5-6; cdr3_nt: TGTGCCAGCAGGCAATGGACGGCAACTAATGAAAAACTGTTTTTT; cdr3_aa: CASRQWTATNEKLFF
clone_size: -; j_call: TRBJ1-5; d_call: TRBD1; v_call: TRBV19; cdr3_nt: TGTGCCAGTAGTAGCCCCGACAGGGCATATAGCAATCAGCCCCAGCATTTT; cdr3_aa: CASSSPDRAYSNQPQHF
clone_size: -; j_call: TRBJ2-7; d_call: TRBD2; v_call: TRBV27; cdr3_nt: TGTGCCAGCAGTTCCCATTTGAGCGGGATCCCCCCCGAGCAGTACTTC; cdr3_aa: CASSSHLSGIPPEQYF
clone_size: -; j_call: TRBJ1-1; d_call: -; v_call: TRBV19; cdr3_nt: TGTGCCAGTACGCGGGGATCGGGCACTGAAGCTTTCTTT; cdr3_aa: CASTRGSGTEAFF
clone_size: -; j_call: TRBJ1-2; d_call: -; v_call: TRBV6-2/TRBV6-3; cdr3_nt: TGTGCCAGCAGTTACTCTGAGCGCCGTATAGGCTACACCTTC; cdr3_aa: CASSYSERRIGYTF
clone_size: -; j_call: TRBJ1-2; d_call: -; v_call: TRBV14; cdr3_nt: TGTGCCAGCAGCCAAGTCGTGGGGTGGGCCTATGGCTACACCTTC; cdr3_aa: CASSQVVGWAYGYTF
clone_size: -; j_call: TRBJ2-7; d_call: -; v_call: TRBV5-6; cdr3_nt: TGTGCCAGCAGCTTGGCGGGGGATCCCTACGAGCAGTACTTC; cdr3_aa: CASSLAGDPYEQYF
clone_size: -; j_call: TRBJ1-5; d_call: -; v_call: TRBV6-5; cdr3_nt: TGTGCCAGCAGTTACACAGGGTACGATCAGCCCCAGCATTTT; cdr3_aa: CASSYTGYDQPQHF
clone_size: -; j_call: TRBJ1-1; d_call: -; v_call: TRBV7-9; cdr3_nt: TGTGCCAGCAGCTTTCTTCCGCGGGACACTGAAGCTTTCTTT; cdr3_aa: CASSFLPRDTEAFF
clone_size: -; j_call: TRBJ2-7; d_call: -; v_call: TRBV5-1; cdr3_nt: TGCGCCAGCAGCCCCGAAGGCGGCCATCGGGAGCAGTACTTC; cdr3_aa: CASSPEGGHREQYF
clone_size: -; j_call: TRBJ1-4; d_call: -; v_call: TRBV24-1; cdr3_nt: TGTGCCACCAGTGATCCCCCTCATGAAAAACTGTTTTTT; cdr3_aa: CATSDPPHEKLFF
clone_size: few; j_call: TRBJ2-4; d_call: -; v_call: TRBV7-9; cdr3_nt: TGTGCCAGCAGCTTAGCTGCGGAAAACATTCAGTACTTC; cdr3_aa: CASSLAAENIQYF
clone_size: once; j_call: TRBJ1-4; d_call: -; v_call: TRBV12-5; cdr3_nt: TGTGCTAGTGGTTTTTCCCCATCAAGTCAGCGCACTAATGAAAAACTGTTTTTT; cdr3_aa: CASGFSPSSQRTNEKLFF
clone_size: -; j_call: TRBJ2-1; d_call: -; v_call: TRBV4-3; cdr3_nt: TGCGCCAGCAGCCACCTTAGGGGACACAACAATGAGCAGTTCTTC; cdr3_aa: CASSHLRGHNNEQFF
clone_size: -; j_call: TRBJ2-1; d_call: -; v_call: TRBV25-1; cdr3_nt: TGTGCCAGCAGTGCCGGGGCATGGGAGCAGTTCTTC; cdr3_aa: CASSAGAWEQFF
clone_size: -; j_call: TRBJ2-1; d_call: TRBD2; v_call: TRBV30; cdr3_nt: TGTGCCGGGAGACTAGCGGGCAGATACAATGAGCAGTTCTTC; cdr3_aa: CAGRLAGRYNEQFF
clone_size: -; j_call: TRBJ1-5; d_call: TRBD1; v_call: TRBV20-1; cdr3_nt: TGCAGTGCTAGTGGGACAGCCGCTAGCTATAGCAATCAGCCCCAGCATTTT; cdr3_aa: CSASGTAASYSNQPQHF
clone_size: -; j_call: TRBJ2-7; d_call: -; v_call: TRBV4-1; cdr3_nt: TGCGCCAGCAGCCAAGAGGCCACCATACCACCTTACGAGCAGTACTTC; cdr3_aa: CASSQEATIPPYEQYF
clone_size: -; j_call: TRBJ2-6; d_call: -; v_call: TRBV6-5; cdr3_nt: TGTGCCAGCTCCATCATCAGCTCTGGGGCCAACGTCCTGACTTTC; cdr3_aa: CASSIISSGANVLTF
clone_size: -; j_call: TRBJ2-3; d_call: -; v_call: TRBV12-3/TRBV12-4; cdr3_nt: TGTGCCAGCAGTTCAATCAAGCAGTATTTT; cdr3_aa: CASSSIKQYF
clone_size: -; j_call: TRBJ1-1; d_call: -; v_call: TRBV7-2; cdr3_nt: TGTGCCAGCAGCTCCTCACTGAACACTGAAGCTTTCTTT; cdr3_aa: CASSSSLNTEAFF
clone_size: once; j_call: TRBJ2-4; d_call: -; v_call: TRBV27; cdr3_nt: TGTGCCAGCAGTTTACTCCCCGAGGCCAAAAACATTCAGTACTTC; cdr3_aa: CASSLLPEAKNIQYF
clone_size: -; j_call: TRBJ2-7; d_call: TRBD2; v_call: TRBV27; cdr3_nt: TGTGCCAGCAGTTATAGCGGGACATCCTACGAGCAGTACTTC; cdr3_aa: CASSYSGTSYEQYF
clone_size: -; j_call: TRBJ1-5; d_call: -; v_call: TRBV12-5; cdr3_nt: TGTGCTAGTGCCGGGTACCCAAGCAATCAGCCCCAGCATTTT; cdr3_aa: CASAGYPSNQPQHF
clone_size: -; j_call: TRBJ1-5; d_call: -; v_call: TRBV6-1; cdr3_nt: TGTGCCAGCAGTGCGGGGAGGACCGCGGACTATAGCAATCAGCCCCAGCATTTT; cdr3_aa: CASSAGRTADYSNQPQHF
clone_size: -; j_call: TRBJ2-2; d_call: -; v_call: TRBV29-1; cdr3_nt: TGCAGCGCCTCGATCACCGGGGAGCTGTTTTTT; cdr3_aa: CSASITGELFF
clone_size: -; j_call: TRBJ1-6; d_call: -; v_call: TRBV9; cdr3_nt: TGTGCCAGCAGCACCTCCCGACAGGTTGAACCCCTCCACTTT; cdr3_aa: CASSTSRQVEPLHF
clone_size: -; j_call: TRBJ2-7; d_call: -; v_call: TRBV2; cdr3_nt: TGTGCCAGCAGTGAAGCTACACTAGTTGGGAGCGAGCAGTACTTC; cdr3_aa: CASSEATLVGSEQYF
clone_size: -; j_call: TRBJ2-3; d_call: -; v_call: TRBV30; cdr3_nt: TGTGCCTGGAGTGTAAAATCCGGGGGAGCAGATACGCAGTATTTT; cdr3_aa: CAWSVKSGGADTQYF
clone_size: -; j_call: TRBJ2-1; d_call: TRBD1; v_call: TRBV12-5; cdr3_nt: TGTGCTAGTGGTTTGGGGACAGGGGGCTCCAATGAGCAGTTCTTC; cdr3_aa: CASGLGTGGSNEQFF
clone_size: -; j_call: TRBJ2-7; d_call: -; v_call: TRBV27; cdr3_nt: TGTGCCAGCAAACAGCTACCGGGGTACGAGCAGTACTTC; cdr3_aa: CASKQLPGYEQYF
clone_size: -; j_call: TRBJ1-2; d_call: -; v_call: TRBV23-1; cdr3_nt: TGCGCCAGCAGTCACCCTGTTGACGTTCCGTACCTCTATGGCTACACCTTC; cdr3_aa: CASSHPVDVPYLYGYTF
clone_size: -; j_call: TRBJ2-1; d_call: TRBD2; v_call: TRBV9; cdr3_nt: TGTGCCAGCAGCGTGGATCATCGGGGGGGCAACAATGAGCAGTTCTTC; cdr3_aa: CASSVDHRGGNNEQFF
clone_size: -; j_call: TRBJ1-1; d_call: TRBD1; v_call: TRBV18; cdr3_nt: TGTGCCAGCTCACTAACCGGACAGGCTGAAGCTTTCTTT; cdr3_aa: CASSLTGQAEAFF